Shown below are 2 T cell receptor beta chains from a single sample sequenced in a study of blood T cell repertoires in COVID-19. Here immunoSEQ multiplex PCR was the method, and the copy in TCRdb shows in-frame clones only, minus some. The sample includes fewer than 200,000 clones, 79% seen only once; the top ten take 15% to 20%. Sequencing was done on a sample of PBMCs or T cells enriched from blood (not recorded which). The receptors shown here come from a woman in her 70s in a cohort exposed to, infected with or recovered from COVID-19 (not recorded which).

The chain employs TRBV19 and TRBJ1-1; TRBD1 agrees at 8 bases. With 3 bases clipped from V and 0 bases from J, the junction kept 3 bases outside the gene matches. This CDR3 spans 15 amino acids. Germline CDR1 LNHDA, CDR2 SQIVND (reference sequence). In DNA, the CDR3 is TGTGCCAGTAGTATGGACAGGGCGTTGAACACTGAAGCTTTCTTT. Amino acids: CASSMDRALNTEAFF.

As to this clone: The junction does not match germline at one end; this may be a read error. The CDR3 nucleotides read TGTGCCCTTATGGGGGGACTCTTC. Encoded protein: CALMGGLF. The chain recombines TRBV5-6 with TRBJ2-7, with D possibly being TRBD2 (6 bases). This CDR3 has 8 amino acids. Germline lookup yields CDR1 SGHDT and CDR2 YYEEEE.